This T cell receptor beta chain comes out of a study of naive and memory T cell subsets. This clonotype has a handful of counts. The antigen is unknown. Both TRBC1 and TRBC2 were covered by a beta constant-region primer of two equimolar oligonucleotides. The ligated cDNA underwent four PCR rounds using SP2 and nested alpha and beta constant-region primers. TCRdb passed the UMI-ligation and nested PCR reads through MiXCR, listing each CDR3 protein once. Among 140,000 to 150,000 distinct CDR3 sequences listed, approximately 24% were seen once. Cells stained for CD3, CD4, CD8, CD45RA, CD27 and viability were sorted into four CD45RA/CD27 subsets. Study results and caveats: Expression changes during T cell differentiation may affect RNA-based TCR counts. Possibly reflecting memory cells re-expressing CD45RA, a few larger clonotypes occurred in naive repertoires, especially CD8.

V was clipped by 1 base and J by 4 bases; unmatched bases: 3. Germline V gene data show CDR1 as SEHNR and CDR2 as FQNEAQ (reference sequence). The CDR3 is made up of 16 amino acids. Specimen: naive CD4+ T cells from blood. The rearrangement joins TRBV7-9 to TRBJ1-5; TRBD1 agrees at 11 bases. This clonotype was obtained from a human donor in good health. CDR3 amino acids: CASSLVGTGGNQPQHF. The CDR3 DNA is TGTGCCAGCAGCTTAGTCGGGACAGGGGGGAATCAGCCCCAGCATTTT. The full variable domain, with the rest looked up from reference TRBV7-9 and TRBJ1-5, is DTGVSQNPRHKITKRGQNVTFRCDPISEHNRLYWYRQTLGQGPEFLTYFQNEAQLEKSRLLSDRFSAERPKGSFSTLEIQRTEQGDSAMYLCASSLVGTGGNQPQHFGDGTRLSIL.